Listed here are 8 T cell receptor beta chains from one sample, sequenced in a study of T cell responses to AZD1222 COVID-19 vaccine. TCRdb's copy holds only in-frame clones and misses some; the assay was immunoSEQ multiplex PCR. This sample carries 86,000 or so clones, 90% of them seen once, and the ten largest clones take around 3%. The source material was peripheral blood, sampled on day 0 of AZD1222 vaccination. These receptors were collected from an adult in good health.

The chain is built from TRBV9 and TRBJ1-6, with a possible D match to TRBD1 (5 bases). This CDR3 is 15 amino acids long. The V gene lost 3 bases and the J gene lost 0 bases, with 7 bases spanning the gap. Looked up from germline, CDR1 is SGDLS and CDR2 is YYNGEE. CDR3 coding DNA: TGTGCCAGCAGCGGTGGGGGCTCCTATAATTCACCCCTCCACTTT. Encoded protein: CASSGGGSYNSPLHF.

The V and J genes are TRBV5-1 and TRBJ1-5; D is uncertain. The germline V gene has CDR1 SGHRS and CDR2 YFSETQ. Trimming shortened V by 3 bases and J by 0 bases, and 4 bases separated the two germline ends. The CDR3 totals 13 residues. The chain's CDR3 is CASSWNSNQPQHF. Here the CDR3 DNA reads TGCGCCAGCAGCTGGAATAGCAATCAGCCCCAGCATTTT.

This chain links TRBV18 with TRBJ2-7; D may be TRBD1 (5 bases). With 5 bases removed from V and 7 bases from J, the gap between germline ends came to 15 bases. CDR3 size: 13 residues. CDR1 and CDR2 from the germline V gene are KGHSH and LQKENI. This CDR3 is CASSRRQRVEQYF. DNA for the CDR3: TGTGCCAGCTCAAGACGACAGCGAGTTGAGCAGTACTTC.

The gene calls are TRBV27 and TRBJ2-1; 10 nucleotides align to TRBD2. The junction had 9 bases not matched to a gene; V was cut back by 6 bases and J by 7 bases. Germline loops: CDR1 MNHEY, CDR2 SMNVEV (reference sequence). CDR3 size: 15 residues. The CDR3 spells CASRPAGGPGNEQFF. The CDR3 DNA reads TGTGCCAGCAGACCAGCGGGGGGGCCTGGAAATGAGCAGTTCTTC.

The chain uses TRBV4-1 and TRBJ2-3, with 11 bases fitting TRBD2. The CDR3 has 17 amino acids. Germline V CDR1 and CDR2: MGHRA, YSYEKL. V lost 4 bases and J lost 2; bases outside the gene matches: 8. The CDR3 DNA follows: TGCGCCAGCAGCCGATCGGGACTAGCGGATATCACAGATACGCAGTATTTT. This codes for CASSRSGLADITDTQYF.

Only a few counts were recorded for this clone. The chain employs TRBV6-5 and TRBJ2-1; 9 nucleotides match TRBD2. The CDR3 is 14 residues long. J was trimmed by 8 bases and V by 5 bases; bases with no gene match: 7. Germline V gene lookup returns CDR1 MNHEY and CDR2 SVGAGI. The CDR3 DNA is TGTGCCAGCAGTAAGGGACTAGCAGGCGATGAGCAGTTCTTC. Amino acid sequence: CASSKGLAGDEQFF.

The CDR3 DNA reads TGTGCCAGCAGCCAAGATCTTTATGGCTACACCTTC. Its protein product is CASSQDLYGYTF. The chain combines TRBV14 with TRBJ1-2, with D unresolved. There are 12 residues in the CDR3. The V end was cut by 0 bases, the J end by 5 bases, with 4 bases between. Germline-derived CDR1 and CDR2 are SGHDN and FVKESK.

This clone has only one observation. The gene calls are TRBV25-1 and TRBJ2-2; D not resolved. This CDR3 comprises 15 residues. Trimming removed 6 bases from V and 1 base from J, with 12 bases in between. In germline, CDR1 is MGHDK, CDR2 SYGVNS. The chain's CDR3 is CASRRSQLNTGELFF. DNA for the CDR3: TGTGCCAGCAGAAGGTCCCAGTTGAACACCGGGGAGCTGTTTTTT.